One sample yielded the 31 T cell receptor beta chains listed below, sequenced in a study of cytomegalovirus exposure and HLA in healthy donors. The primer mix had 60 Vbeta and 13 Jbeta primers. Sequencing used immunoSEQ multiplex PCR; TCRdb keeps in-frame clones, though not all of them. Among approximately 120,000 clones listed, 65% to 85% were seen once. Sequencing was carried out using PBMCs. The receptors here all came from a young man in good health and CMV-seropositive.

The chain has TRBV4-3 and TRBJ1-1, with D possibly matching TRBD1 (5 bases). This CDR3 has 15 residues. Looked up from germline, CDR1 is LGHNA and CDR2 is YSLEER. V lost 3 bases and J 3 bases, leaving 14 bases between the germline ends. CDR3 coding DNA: TGCGCCAGCAGCCAGGGGTCCAGGGTCTACACTGAAGCTTTCTTT. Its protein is CASSQGSRVYTEAFF.

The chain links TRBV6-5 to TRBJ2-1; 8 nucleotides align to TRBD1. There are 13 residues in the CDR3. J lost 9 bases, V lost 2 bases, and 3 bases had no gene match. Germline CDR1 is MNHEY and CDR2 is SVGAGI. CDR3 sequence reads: CASSYDRGTEQFF. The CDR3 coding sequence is TGTGCCAGCAGTTACGACAGGGGCACTGAGCAGTTCTTC.

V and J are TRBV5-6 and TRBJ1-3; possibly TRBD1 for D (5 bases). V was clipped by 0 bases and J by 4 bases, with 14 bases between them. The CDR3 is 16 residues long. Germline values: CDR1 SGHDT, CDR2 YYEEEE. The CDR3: CASSLGDFRTGNTIYF. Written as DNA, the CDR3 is TGTGCCAGCAGCTTGGGGGACTTTCGGACGGGAAACACCATATATTTT.

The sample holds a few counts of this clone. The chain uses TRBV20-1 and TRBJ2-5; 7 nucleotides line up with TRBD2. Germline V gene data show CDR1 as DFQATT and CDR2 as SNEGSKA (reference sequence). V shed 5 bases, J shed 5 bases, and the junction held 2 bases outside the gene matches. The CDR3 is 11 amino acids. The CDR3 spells CSARTSETQYF. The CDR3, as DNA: TGCAGTGCTCGGACTAGTGAGACCCAGTACTTC.

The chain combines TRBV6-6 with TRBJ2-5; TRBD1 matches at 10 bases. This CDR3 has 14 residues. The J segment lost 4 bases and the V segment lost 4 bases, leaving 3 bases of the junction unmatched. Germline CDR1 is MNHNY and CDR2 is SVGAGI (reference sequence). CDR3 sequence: CASSFGTGVETQYF. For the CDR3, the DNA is TGTGCCAGCAGTTTTGGGACAGGGGTAGAGACCCAGTACTTC.

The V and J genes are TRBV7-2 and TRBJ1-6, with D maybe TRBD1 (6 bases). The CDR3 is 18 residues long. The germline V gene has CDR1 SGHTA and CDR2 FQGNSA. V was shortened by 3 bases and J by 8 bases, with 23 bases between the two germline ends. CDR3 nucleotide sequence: TGTGCCAGCAGCTTCGTCAGGGGCGCGCTTCTCGGGGATTCACCCCTCCACTTT. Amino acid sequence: CASSFVRGALLGDSPLHF.

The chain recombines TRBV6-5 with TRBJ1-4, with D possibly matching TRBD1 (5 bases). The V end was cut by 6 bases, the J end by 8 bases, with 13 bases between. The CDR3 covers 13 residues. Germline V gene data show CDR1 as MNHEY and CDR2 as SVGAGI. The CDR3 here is CASRTPGGEKLFF. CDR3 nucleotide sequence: TGTGCCAGCAGGACTCCCGGGGGAGAAAAACTGTTTTTT.

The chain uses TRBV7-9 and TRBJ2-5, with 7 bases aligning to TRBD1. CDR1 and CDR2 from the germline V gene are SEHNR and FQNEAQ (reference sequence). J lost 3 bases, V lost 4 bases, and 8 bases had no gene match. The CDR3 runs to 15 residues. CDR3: CASSSRQGEKETQYF. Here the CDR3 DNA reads TGTGCCAGCAGCTCCAGACAGGGAGAGAAAGAGACCCAGTACTTC.

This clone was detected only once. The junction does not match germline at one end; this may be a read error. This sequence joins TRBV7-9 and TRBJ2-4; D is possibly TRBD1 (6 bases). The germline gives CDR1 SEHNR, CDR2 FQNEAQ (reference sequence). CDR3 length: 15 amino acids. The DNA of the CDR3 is TGTTCCAGCAGCCCCCCAGGGGTAGTTTCGAACATTCAGTACTTC. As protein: CSSSPPGVVSNIQYF. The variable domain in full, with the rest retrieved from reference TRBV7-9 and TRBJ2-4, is DTGVSQNPRHKITKRGQNVTFRCDPISEHNRLYWYRQTLGQGPEFLTYFQNEAQLEKSRLLSDRFSAERPKGSFSTLEIQRTEQGDSAMYLCSSSPPGVVSNIQYFGAGTRLSVL.

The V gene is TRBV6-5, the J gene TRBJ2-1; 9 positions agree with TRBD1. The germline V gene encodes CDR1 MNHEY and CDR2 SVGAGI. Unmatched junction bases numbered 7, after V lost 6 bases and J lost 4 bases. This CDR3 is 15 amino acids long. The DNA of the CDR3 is TGTGCCAGCAGAAGACAGGGGGGGAGTTACAATGAGCAGTTCTTC. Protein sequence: CASRRQGGSYNEQFF.

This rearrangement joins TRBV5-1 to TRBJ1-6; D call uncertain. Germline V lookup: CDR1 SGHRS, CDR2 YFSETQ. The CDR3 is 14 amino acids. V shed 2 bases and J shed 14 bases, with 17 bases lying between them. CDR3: CASSLDIGYPSLHF. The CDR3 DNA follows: TGCGCCAGCAGCTTAGACATTGGCTATCCGTCCCTCCACTTT.

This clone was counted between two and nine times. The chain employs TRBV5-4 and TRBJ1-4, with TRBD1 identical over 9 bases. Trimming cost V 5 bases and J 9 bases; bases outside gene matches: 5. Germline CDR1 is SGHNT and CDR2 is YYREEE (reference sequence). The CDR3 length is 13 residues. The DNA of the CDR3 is TGTGCCAGCAGTTCGGACAGGGGTCAAAAACTGTTTTTT. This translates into CASSSDRGQKLFF. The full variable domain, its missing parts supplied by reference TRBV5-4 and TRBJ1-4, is ETGVTQSPTHLIKTRGQQVTLRCSSQSGHNTVSWYQQALGQGPQFIFQYYREEENGRGNFPPRFSGLQFPNYSSELNVNALELDDSALYLCASSSDRGQKLFFGSGTQLSVL.

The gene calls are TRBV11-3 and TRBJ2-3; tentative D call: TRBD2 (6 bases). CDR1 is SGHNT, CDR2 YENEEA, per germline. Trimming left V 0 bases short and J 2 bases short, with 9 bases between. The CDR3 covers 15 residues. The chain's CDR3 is CASSLDGSITDTQYF. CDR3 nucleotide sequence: TGTGCCAGCAGCTTAGACGGGAGTATCACAGATACGCAGTATTTT.

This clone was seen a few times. CDR3 bases: TGTGCCAGCTCACCACTGGGGGGACAGGGAGAAGCTTTCTTT. As protein: CASSPLGGQGEAFF. The chain joins TRBV18 to TRBJ1-1; 9 nucleotides align to TRBD1. V dropped 1 base and J dropped 8; count of bases not matched to a gene: 5. Germline V gene sequence: CDR1 KGHSH, CDR2 LQKENI. The CDR3 runs to 14 residues.

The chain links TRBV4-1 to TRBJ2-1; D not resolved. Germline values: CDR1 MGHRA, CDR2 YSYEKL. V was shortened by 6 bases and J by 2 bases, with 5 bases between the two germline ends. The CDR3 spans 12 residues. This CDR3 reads CASSSAYNEQFF. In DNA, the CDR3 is TGCGCCAGCAGTTCCGCCTACAATGAGCAGTTCTTC.

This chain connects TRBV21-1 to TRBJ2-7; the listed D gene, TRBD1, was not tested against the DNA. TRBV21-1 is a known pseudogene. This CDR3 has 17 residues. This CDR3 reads CASSKPQTVTGDCEQYF. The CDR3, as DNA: TGTGCCAGCAGCAAACCCCAGACTGTGACAGGGGATTGCGAGCAGTACTTC.

The CDR3 reads CASSEEAGVGNQPQHF. CDR3 in DNA: TGTGCCAGCAGTGAAGAGGCGGGGGTAGGGAATCAGCCCCAGCATTTT. The rearrangement joins TRBV6-1 to TRBJ1-5, with D possibly being TRBD1 (5 bases). CDR3 length: 16 residues. CDR1 is MNHNS, CDR2 SASEGT, per germline. V shed 1 base and J shed 4 bases, with 14 bases lying between them.

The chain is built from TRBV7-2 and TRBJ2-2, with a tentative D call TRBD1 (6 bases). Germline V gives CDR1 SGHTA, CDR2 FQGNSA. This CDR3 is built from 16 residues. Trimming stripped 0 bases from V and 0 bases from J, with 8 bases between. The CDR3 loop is CASSLATGPNTGELFF. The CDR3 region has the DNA TGTGCCAGCAGCTTAGCGACAGGACCGAACACCGGGGAGCTGTTTTTT.

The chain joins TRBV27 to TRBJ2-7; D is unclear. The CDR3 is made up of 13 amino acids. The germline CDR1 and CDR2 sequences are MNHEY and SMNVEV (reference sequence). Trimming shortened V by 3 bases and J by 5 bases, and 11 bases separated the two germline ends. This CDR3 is CASSFLGSDEQYF. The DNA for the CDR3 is TGTGCCAGCAGTTTCTTGGGCTCGGACGAGCAGTACTTC.

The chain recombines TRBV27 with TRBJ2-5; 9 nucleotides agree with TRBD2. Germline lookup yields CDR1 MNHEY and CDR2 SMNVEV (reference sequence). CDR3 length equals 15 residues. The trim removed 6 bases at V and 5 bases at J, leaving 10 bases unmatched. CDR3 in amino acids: CASSNRLAGRETQYF. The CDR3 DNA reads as TGTGCCAGCAGCAACAGGCTAGCGGGACGGGAGACCCAGTACTTC.

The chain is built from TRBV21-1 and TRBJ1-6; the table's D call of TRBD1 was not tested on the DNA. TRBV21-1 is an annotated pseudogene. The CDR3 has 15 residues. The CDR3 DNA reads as TGTGCCAGCAGTAAGACAGGGGCCTATAATTCACCCCTCCACTTT. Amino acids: CASSKTGAYNSPLHF.

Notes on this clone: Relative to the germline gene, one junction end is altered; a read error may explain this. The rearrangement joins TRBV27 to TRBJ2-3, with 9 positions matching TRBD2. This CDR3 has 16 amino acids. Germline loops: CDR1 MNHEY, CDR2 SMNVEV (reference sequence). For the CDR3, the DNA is TGTGCCAGCAGTTTCTATAGCGGGGGTGGGATAGATACGCGGTATTTT. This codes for CASSFYSGGGIDTRYF.

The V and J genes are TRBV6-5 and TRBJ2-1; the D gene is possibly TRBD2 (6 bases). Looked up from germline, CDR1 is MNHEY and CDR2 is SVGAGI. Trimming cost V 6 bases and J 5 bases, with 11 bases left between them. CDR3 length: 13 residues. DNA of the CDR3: TGTGCCAGCAGGCAGGGACTTAACAATGAGCAGTTCTTC. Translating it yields CASRQGLNNEQFF.

Written as DNA, the CDR3 is TGTGCCAGCAGTGATAGGGGCGGGGGCTTGTATTCACCCCTCCACTTT. Translated, it gives CASSDRGGGLYSPLHF. The chain recombines TRBV6-1 with TRBJ1-6; a weak D match, TRBD1 (6 bases). The V and J ends lost 3 bases and 8 bases respectively, with 17 bases between them. The germline gives CDR1 MNHNS, CDR2 SASEGT. This CDR3 is 16 amino acids long.

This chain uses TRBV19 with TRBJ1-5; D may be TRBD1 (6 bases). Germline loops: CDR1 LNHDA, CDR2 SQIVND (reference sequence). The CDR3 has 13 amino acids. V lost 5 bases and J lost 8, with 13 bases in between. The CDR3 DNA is TGTGCCAGTAGTGAAGGGGGTATCGAGCCCCAGCATTTT. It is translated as CASSEGGIEPQHF.

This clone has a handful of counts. The CDR3 reads CASSRDRGSGELFF. The CDR3 region has the DNA TGTGCCAGCAGCCGCGACAGGGGGAGTGGGGAGCTGTTTTTT. The V call is TRBV6-5, the J call TRBJ2-2; 9 positions agree with TRBD1. The germline V gene has CDR1 MNHEY and CDR2 SVGAGI. The CDR3 spans 14 residues. V lost 6 bases and J lost 8; bases outside the gene matches: 7.

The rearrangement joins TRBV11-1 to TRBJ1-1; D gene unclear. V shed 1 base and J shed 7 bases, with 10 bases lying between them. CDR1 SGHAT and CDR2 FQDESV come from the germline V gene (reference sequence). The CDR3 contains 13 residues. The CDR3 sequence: CASSLGEKSEAFF. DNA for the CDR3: TGTGCCAGCAGCTTAGGAGAAAAAAGTGAAGCTTTCTTT.

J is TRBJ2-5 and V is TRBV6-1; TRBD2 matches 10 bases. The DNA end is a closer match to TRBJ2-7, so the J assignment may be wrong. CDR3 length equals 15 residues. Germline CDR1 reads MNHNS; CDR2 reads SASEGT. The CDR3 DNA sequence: TGTGCCAGCAATTTACTGGGACTAGCGTTTGACGAGCAGTACTTC. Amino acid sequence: CASNLLGLAFDEQYF.

CDR3 DNA sequence: TGTGCCAGCAGGGCTACAGGGGGCGCCGGGAACACCATATATTTT. Amino acid sequence: CASRATGGAGNTIYF. V usage is TRBV27 and J usage is TRBJ1-3; 9 bases map to TRBD1. This CDR3 has 15 amino acids. Germline V gene sequence: CDR1 MNHEY, CDR2 SMNVEV (reference sequence). V lost 6 bases, J lost 7 bases, and 10 bases stayed unmatched.

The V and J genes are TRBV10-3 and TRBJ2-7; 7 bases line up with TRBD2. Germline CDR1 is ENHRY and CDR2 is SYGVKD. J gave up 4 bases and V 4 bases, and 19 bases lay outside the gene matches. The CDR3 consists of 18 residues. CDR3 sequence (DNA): TGTGCCATCAGTGTGCCGCCGGGACTACCAAAAAAAAGATACGAGCAGTACTTC. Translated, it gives CAISVPPGLPKKRYEQYF.

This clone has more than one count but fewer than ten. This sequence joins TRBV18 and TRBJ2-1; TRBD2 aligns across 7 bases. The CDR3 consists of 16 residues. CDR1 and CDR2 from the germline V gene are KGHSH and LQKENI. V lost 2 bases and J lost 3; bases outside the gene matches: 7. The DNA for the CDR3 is TGTGCCAGCTCACCAGAACGGACTAGGGACTACAATGAGCAGTTCTTC. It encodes CASSPERTRDYNEQFF.